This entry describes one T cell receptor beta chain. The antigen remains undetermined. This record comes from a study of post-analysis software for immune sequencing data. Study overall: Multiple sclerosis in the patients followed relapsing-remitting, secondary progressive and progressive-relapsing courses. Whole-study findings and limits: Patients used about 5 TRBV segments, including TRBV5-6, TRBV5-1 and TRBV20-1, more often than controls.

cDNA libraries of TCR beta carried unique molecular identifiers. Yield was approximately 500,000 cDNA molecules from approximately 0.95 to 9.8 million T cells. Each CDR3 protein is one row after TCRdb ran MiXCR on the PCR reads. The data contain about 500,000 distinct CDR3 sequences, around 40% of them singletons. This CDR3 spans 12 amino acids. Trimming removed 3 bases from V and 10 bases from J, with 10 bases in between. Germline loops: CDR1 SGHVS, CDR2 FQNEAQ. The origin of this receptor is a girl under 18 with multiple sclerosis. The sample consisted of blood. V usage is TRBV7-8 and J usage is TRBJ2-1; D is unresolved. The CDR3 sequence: CASSFGDLEQFF. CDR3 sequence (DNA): TGTGCCAGCAGCTTTGGTGATTTGGAGCAGTTCTTC.